This T cell receptor (beta chain) was sequenced for a study of PD-1 blockade in classical Hodgkin lymphoma. Study results and caveats: The study reported lower baseline TCR diversity in newly diagnosed patients than in healthy donors. For complete responders, baseline diversity was comparable to that of newly diagnosed patients.

Every single patient, without exception, relapsed after autologous stem cell transplantation, and brentuximab vedotin exposure varied. Of note for this clone: The antigen is undetermined.

The CDR3 has 16 amino acids. V lost 0 bases to trimming and J lost 1 base, with 10 bases between them. Germline-derived CDR1 and CDR2 are SGHRS and YFSETQ. Produced via immunoSEQ multiplex PCR; TCRdb's table is partial and in-frame only. Seen here are approximately 79,000 clones, 92% observed once, and the top ten hold approximately 2.5%. V gene TRBV5-1 combines with J gene TRBJ2-2; D is perhaps TRBD1 (6 bases). Sequences were derived from peripheral blood mononuclear cells (PBMCs), sampled before the second cycle of nivolumab. This sequence originates from a human donor with classical Hodgkin lymphoma. CDR3 region: CASSLAGTMNTGELFF. CDR3 DNA sequence: TGCGCCAGCAGCTTGGCCGGGACAATGAACACCGGGGAGCTGTTTTTT.